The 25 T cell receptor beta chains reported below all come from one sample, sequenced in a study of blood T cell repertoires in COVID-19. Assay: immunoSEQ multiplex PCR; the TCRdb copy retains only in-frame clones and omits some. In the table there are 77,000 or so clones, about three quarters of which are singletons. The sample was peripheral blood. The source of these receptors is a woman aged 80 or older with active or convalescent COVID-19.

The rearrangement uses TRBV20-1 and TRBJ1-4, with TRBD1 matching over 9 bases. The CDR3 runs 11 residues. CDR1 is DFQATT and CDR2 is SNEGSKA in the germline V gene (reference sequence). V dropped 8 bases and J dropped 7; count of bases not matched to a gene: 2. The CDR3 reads CSTGGLEKLFF. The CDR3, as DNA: TGCAGTACAGGGGGCCTTGAAAAACTGTTTTTT.

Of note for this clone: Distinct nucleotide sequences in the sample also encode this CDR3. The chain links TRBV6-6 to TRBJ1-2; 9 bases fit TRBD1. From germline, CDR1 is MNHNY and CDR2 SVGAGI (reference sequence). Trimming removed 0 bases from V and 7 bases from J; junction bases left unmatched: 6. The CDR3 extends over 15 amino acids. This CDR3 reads CASSYSTGGRGGYTF. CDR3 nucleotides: TGTGCCAGCAGTTACTCGACAGGGGGGCGGGGTGGCTACACCTTC.

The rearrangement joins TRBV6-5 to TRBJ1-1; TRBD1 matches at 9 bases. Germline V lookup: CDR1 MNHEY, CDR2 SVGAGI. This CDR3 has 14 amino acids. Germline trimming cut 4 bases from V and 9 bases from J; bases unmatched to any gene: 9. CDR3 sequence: CASSSPGQGAKAFF. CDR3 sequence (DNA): TGTGCCAGCAGTTCCCCGGGACAGGGAGCAAAAGCTTTCTTT.

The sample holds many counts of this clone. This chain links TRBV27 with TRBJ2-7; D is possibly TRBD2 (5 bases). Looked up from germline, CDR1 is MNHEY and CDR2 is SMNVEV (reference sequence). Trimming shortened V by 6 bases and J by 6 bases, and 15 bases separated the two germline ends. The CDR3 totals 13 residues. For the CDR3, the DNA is TGTGCCAGCAGCCCCACTAGTGCGGGCGAGCAGTACTTC. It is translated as CASSPTSAGEQYF.

CDR3: CASSFGRGSNEQFF. The CDR3 DNA reads TGTGCCAGCAGTTTCGGGCGGGGTTCCAATGAGCAGTTCTTC. V and J are TRBV27 and TRBJ2-1; D perhaps matches TRBD2 (6 bases). The germline V gene has CDR1 MNHEY and CDR2 SMNVEV (reference sequence). The V and J ends lost 3 bases and 6 bases respectively, with 12 bases between them. CDR3 length: 14 residues.

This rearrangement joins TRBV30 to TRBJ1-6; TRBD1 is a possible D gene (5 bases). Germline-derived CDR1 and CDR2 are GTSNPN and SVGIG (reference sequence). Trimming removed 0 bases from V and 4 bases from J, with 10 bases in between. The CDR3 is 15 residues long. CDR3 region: CAWSVRGGYNSPLHF. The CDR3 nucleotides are TGTGCCTGGAGTGTACGGGGGGGTTATAATTCACCCCTCCACTTT.

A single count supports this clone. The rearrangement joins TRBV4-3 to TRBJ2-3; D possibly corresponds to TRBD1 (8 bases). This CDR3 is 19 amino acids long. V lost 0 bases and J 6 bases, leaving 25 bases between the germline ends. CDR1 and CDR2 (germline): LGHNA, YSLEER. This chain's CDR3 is CASSQEGGVGTGRYDTQYF. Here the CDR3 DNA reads TGCGCCAGCAGCCAAGAGGGAGGGGTTGGGACAGGCAGGTATGATACGCAGTATTTT.

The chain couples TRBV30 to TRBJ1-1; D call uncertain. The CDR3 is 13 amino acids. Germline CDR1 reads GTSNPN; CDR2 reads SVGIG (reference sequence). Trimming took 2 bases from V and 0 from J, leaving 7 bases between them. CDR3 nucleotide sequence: TGTGCCTGGAGTCCAGATCTGAACACTGAAGCTTTCTTT. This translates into CAWSPDLNTEAFF.

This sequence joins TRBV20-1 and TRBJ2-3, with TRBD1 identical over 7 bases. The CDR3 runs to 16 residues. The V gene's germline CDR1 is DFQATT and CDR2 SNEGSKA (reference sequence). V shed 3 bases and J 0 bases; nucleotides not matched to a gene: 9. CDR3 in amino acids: CSASMGVGGSTDTQYF. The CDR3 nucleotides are TGCAGTGCTAGTATGGGGGTAGGGGGCAGCACAGATACGCAGTATTTT.

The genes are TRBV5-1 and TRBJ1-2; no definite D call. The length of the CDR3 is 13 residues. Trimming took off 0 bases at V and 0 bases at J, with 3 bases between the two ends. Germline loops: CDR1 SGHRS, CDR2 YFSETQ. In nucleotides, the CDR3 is TGCGCCAGCAGCTTGGGAGCTAACTATGGCTACACCTTC. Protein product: CASSLGANYGYTF.

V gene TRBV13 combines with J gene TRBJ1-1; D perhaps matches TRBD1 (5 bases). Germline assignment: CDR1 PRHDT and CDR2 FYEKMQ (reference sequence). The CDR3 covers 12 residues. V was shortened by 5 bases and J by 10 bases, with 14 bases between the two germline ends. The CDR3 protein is CASSKGNLRAFF. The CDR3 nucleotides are TGTGCCAGCAGCAAGGGGAACCTGAGAGCTTTCTTT.

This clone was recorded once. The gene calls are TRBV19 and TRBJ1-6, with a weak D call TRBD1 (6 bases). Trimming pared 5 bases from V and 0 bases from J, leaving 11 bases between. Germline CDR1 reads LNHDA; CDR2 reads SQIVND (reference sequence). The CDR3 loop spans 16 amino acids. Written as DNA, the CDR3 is TGTGCCAGTAGTTCCACAGGGAGCTCCTATAATTCACCCCTCCACTTT. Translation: CASSSTGSSYNSPLHF. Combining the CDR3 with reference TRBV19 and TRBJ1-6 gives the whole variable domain DGGITQSPKYLFRKEGQNVTLSCEQNLNHDAMYWYRQDPGQGLRLIYYSQIVNDFQKGDIAEGYSVSREKKESFPLTVTSAQKNPTAFYLCASSSTGSSYNSPLHFGNGTRLTVT.

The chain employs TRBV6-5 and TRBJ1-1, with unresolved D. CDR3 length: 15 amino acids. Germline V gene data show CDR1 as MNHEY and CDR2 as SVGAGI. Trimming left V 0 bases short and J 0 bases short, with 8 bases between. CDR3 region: CASSYSGNMNTEAFF. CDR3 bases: TGTGCCAGCAGTTACTCGGGCAACATGAACACTGAAGCTTTCTTT.

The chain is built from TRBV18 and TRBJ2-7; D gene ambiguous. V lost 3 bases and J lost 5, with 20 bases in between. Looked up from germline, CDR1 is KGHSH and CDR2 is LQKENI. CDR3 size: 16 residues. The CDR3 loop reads CASSPMAEDDSHEQYF. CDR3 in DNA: TGTGCCAGCTCACCGATGGCAGAAGATGATTCTCACGAGCAGTACTTC.

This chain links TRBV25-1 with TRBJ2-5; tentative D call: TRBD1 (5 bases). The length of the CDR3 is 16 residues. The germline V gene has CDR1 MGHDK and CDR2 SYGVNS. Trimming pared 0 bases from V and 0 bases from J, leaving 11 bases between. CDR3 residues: CASSEYRRAYQETQYF. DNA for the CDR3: TGTGCCAGCAGTGAATATCGCAGGGCCTACCAAGAGACCCAGTACTTC.

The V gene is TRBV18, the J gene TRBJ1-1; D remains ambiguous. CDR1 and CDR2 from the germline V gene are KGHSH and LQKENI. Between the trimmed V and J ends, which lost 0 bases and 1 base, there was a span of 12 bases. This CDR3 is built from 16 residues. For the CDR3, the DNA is TGTGCCAGCTCACCACCCGGCGGCCCGGCGAACACTGAAGCTTTCTTT. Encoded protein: CASSPPGGPANTEAFF.

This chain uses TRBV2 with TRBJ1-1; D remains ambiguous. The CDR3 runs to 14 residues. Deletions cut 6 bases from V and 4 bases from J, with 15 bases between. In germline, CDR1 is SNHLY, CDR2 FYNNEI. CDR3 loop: CASRRTWASTEAFF. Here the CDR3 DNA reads TGTGCCAGCAGAAGGACTTGGGCGAGCACTGAAGCTTTCTTT.

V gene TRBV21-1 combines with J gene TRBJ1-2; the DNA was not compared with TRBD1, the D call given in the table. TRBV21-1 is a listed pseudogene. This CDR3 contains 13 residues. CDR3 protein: CASSKYPGYGYTF. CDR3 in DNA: TGTGCCAGCAGCAAATACCCAGGGTATGGCTACACCTTC.

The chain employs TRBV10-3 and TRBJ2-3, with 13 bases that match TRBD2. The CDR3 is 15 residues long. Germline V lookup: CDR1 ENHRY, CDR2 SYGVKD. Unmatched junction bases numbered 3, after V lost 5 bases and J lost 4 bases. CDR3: CAISQLAGGPDTQYF. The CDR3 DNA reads TGTGCCATCAGTCAACTAGCGGGGGGGCCAGATACGCAGTATTTT.

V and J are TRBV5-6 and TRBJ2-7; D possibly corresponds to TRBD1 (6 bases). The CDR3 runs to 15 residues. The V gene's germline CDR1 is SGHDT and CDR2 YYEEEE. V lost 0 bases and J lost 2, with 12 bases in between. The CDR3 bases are TGTGCCAGCAGCTTGGTAGGACAGCTCACCTACGAGCAGTACTTC. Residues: CASSLVGQLTYEQYF.

CDR3 DNA: TGTGCCAGCAGCTCGACAGTAGTGGGCAATCAGCCCCAGCATTTT. Protein product: CASSSTVVGNQPQHF. The J gene is TRBJ1-5, the V gene TRBV5-6, with a possible D match to TRBD1 (5 bases). CDR1 and CDR2 (germline): SGHDT, YYEEEE. CDR3 length: 15 amino acids. V was trimmed by 3 bases and J by 2 bases, leaving 12 bases between them.

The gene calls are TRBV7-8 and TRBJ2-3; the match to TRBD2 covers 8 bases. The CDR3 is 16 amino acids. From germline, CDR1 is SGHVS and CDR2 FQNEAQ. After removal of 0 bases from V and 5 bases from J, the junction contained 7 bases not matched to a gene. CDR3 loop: CASSLAGRGGEDTQYF. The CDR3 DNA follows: TGTGCCAGCAGCTTAGCGGGCCGGGGGGGCGAAGATACGCAGTATTTT.

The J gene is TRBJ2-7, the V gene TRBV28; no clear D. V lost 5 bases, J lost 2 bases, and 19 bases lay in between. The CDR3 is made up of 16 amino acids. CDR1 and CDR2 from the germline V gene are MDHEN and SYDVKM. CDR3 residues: CASSPPTGSWPYEQYF. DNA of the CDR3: TGTGCCAGCAGTCCCCCCACCGGGTCTTGGCCCTACGAGCAGTACTTC.

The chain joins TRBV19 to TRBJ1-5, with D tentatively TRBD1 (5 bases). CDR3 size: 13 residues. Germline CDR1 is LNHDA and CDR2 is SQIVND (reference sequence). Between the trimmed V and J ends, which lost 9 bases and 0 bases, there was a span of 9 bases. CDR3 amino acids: CASATGSNQPQHF. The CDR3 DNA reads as TGTGCCAGCGCCACAGGTAGCAATCAGCCCCAGCATTTT. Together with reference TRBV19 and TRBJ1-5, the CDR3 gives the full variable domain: DGGITQSPKYLFRKEGQNVTLSCEQNLNHDAMYWYRQDPGQGLRLIYYSQIVNDFQKGDIAEGYSVSREKKESFPLTVTSAQKNPTAFYLCASATGSNQPQHFGDGTRLSIL.

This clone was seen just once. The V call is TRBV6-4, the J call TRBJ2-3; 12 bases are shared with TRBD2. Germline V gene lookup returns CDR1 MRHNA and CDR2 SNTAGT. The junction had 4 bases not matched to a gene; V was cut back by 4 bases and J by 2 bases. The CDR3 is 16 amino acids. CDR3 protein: CASSAGLAGPTDTQYF. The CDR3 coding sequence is TGTGCCAGCAGTGCCGGACTAGCGGGGCCCACAGATACGCAGTATTTT.